The sequence of this T cell receptor (beta chain) was determined in a study of early T cells in non-severe SARS-CoV-2 infection (dated by TCRdb to the early 2020s). Study-wide context: Because TCR sequencing relied on bulk RNA taken from unsorted whole blood, pairing of alpha and beta chains was not possible. Summary of the overall study and its limitations: VDJdb matching was skewed toward anti-spike CD8 responses and likely underestimated virus-specific expansions, missing private and CD4 specificities.

Library preparation employed 5' RACE. For sequencing, a NextSeq 500 was employed. The TCR library protocol attached unique molecular identifiers to individual cDNA molecules to correct for sequencing error and PCR bias. Sequencing covered both TCR alpha and beta chains, and within each sample the abundances of alpha and beta sequences were tightly co-correlated. In the paper's pipeline: V gene, J gene and CDR3 annotation of TCR sequences was performed with Decombinator V4. Expanded TCRs were defined as changing significantly between any two time points under a Poisson model with p below 0.0001. Abundances of TCRs were expressed as counts per million after normalisation to the total number of TCRs sequenced in each sample. MAIT TCRs were defined by TRAV1-2 paired with TRAJ12, TRAJ20 or TRAJ33, and iNKT TCRs by TRAV10 paired with TRAJ18. VDJdb, accessed 1 November 2021, was searched for CMV, EBV and SARS-CoV-2 annotated TCRs, excluding TCRs annotated for multiple antigens. Through fastp at Q25 and MiXCR, TCRdb rebuilt clones from the public reads, retaining in-frame beta chains. Rows merge per CDR3 protein into single entries with the most common DNA and genes. The V and J calls come from TCRdb's annotation, not from the publication. This sample lists some 54,000 distinct CDR3 sequences; approximately 9.9% were detected once. The ten top clones hold approximately 13% of the sample.

V lost 0 bases and J lost 6 bases; the stretch between them is 12 bases long. Looking up the germline V gene yields CDR1 MNHEY and CDR2 SVGAGI. Measured from the cysteine to the phenylalanine, the CDR3 is 15 residues long. The retained sequence is limited to the CDR3, 45 bases, with the frame set at the first base. This clonotype was seen a few times. Which antigen it targets is not known. No much larger clonotype is one base removed from it; base qualities were not supplied. A case-control design nested within a healthcare worker cohort in London, UK, was used, with weekly nasopharyngeal swab PCR tests and blood sampling performed. Healthcare workers were enrolled in the week of the UK lockdown, from 23 to 31 March 2020, and were followed every week for up to 16 weeks.

The sequence derives from an adult who was a healthcare worker with PCR-confirmed SARS-CoV-2 infection or an uninfected control (not recorded which). The sequenced sample consisted of whole blood. The chain couples TRBV6-5 to TRBJ2-1; TRBD1 might be the D gene, on 6 matching bases. The DNA sequence is given as TGTGCCAGCAGTTACTCCGGACAGCCGTTCAATGAGCAGTTCTTC. Its protein reads: CASSYSGQPFNEQFF.